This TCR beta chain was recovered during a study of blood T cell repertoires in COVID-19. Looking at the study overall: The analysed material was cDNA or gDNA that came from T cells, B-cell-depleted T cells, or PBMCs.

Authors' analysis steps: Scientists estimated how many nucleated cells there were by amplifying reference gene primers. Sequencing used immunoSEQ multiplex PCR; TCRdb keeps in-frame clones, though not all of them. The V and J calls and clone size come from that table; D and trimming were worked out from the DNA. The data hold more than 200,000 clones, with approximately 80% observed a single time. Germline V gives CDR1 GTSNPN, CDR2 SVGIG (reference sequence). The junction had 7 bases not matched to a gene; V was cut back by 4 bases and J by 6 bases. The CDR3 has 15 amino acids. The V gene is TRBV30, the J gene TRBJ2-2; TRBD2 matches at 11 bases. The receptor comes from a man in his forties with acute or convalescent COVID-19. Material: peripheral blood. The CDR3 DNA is TGTGCCTGGAACATGCTAGCGGGAGGTCCCGGGGAGCTGTTTTTT. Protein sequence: CAWNMLAGGPGELFF.